The next 2 T cell receptor beta chains were all read from a single sample in a study of blood T cell repertoires in COVID-19. Produced via immunoSEQ multiplex PCR; TCRdb's table is partial and in-frame only. The table shows about 250,000 clones, with roughly 88% occurring only once. The sample was peripheral blood. The receptor source for this set is a woman aged 25 to 39 with COVID-19, enrolled during active disease.

The chain links TRBV15 to TRBJ1-2; tentative D call: TRBD1 (6 bases). The CDR3 runs to 17 residues. V dropped 5 bases and J dropped 1 base, with 20 bases sitting between them. Germline V gene sequence: CDR1 LNHNV, CDR2 YYDKDF (reference sequence). Here the CDR3 DNA reads TGTGCCACCAGCGGAACGTCGGACAGCCTCTTTAACTATGGCTACACCTTC. Protein sequence: CATSGTSDSLFNYGYTF.

The chain is built from TRBV7-6 and TRBJ1-2; 7 nucleotides agree with TRBD1. The germline V gene has CDR1 SGHVS and CDR2 FNYEAQ. Losses at the gene ends were 1 base for V and 8 bases for J; bases not matched to a gene: 10. This CDR3 has 15 amino acids. CDR3 amino acids: CASSLGQGTTRGYTF. The CDR3, as DNA: TGTGCCAGCAGCTTAGGACAGGGAACCACGCGAGGCTACACCTTC.